These T cell receptor beta chains were read from a single sample in a study of blood T cell repertoires in COVID-19. Sequenced by immunoSEQ multiplex PCR; TCRdb stores in-frame clones only, minus some. Of 65,000 to 70,000 clones in the sample, approximately 86% were seen once. The source material was peripheral blood. The origin of the receptors is a man in his forties with COVID-19, enrolled during active disease. The CDR3 runs from the conserved cysteine through the conserved F or W. The order of the fields is V gene, D gene, clone size, J gene, CDR3 DNA, CDR3 protein. D genes are given only for firm matches. Size values are once, few and many counts, or a class for expanded clones, and some rows have none.

>TRBV5-6|-|-|TRBJ1-1
TGTGCCAGCAGCTTGTATCCGAACACTGAAGCTTTCTTT
CASSLYPNTEAFF
>TRBV20-1|-|-|TRBJ1-2
TGCAGTGCCCGCGATGACTATGGCTACACCTTC
CSARDDYGYTF
>TRBV10-1|-|once|TRBJ2-1
TGCGCCAGCAGTGCTTACAGTGAGCAGTTCTTC
CASSAYSEQFF
>TRBV30|TRBD1|-|TRBJ1-6
TGTGCCTGGAGTCCGGGACAGGGGATTATTTCACCCCTCCACTTT
CAWSPGQGIISPLHF
>TRBV6-2/TRBV6-3|TRBD1|few|TRBJ1-1
TGTGCCAGCAGTTACCCAATACAGGGGGCTAAAACTGAAGCTTTCTTT
CASSYPIQGAKTEAFF
>TRBV18|TRBD1|-|TRBJ1-4
TGTGCCAGCTCACTTCCGGGACAGCCGAATGAAAAACTGTTTTTT
CASSLPGQPNEKLFF
>TRBV6-5|-|-|TRBJ1-6
TGTGCCAGCAGTCCCAGGGATTCACCCCTCCACTTT
CASSPRDSPLHF
>TRBV6-4|-|-|TRBJ2-1
TGTGCCAGCAGTGACTCGTCTAACTACAATGAGCAGTTCTTC
CASSDSSNYNEQFF
>TRBV2|-|-|TRBJ1-1
TGTGCCAGCAGTGGATTTCAGGGAAGGAACACTGAAGCTTTCTTT
CASSGFQGRNTEAFF
>TRBV13|TRBD1|-|TRBJ1-5
TGTGCCAGCAGCTTATCTACAGGGGGTGGCAATCAGCCCCAGCATTTT
CASSLSTGGGNQPQHF
>TRBV9|TRBD1|-|TRBJ1-6
TGTGCCAGCAGCCCCCGGGACAGCGACTCACCCCTCCACTTT
CASSPRDSDSPLHF
>TRBV7-9|-|-|TRBJ1-1
TGTGCCAGCAGCTTAGCGGGGGGATACAGTCCTGAAGCTTTCTTT
CASSLAGGYSPEAFF
>TRBV3-1/TRBV3-2|-|-|TRBJ1-1
TGTGCCAGCAGCCAAGACAGGGCGAACACTGAAGCTTTCTTT
CASSQDRANTEAFF
>TRBV11-2|TRBD2|-|TRBJ2-1
TGTGCCAGCAGCCCGGGGAGCGGGGGGGTCTTCAATGAGCAGTTCTTC
CASSPGSGGVFNEQFF
>TRBV5-1|TRBD1|-|TRBJ2-7
TGCGCCAGCAGCTTGGCCCTAGGGACAGGGGAGCAGTACTTC
CASSLALGTGEQYF
>TRBV10-3|-|-|TRBJ2-7
TGTGCCATCAGCTCCAGTTACGAGCAGTACTTC
CAISSSYEQYF
>TRBV27|-|-|TRBJ1-2
TGTGCCAGCAGTTCCCTCAGCGGAGCTCTGGATGGCTACACCTTC
CASSSLSGALDGYTF
>TRBV19|TRBD1|-|TRBJ2-7
TGTGCCAGTAGGCCGGGACAGGAGGGCTACGAGCAGTACTTC
CASRPGQEGYEQYF
>TRBV28|-|once|TRBJ1-2
TGTGCCAGCGGCTTGGCCCCGGGAACGGGCTACACCTTC
CASGLAPGTGYTF
>TRBV6-1|-|-|TRBJ1-2
TGTGCCAGCAGTGAATTCTTCGCGGGGGTTTCTGGTGGCTACACCTTC
CASSEFFAGVSGGYTF
>TRBV3-1/TRBV3-2|-|-|TRBJ2-3
TGTGCCAGCAGCCGACCCGAGGGCACGCAGTATTTT
CASSRPEGTQYF
>TRBV29-1|TRBD1|-|TRBJ1-4
TGCAGCGTTACGGGACAGGGGAGCGAAAAACTGTTTTTT
CSVTGQGSEKLFF
>TRBV5-1|-|few|TRBJ2-5
TGCGCCAGCACGTCGGGGGGCCCGCAAGAGACCCAGTACTTC
CASTSGGPQETQYF
>TRBV4-1|TRBD2|-|TRBJ2-1
TGCGCCAGCAGCAATGGCCCCGGGGAGCGGGGGGTACGGATGGAGCAGTTCTTC
CASSNGPGERGVRMEQFF
>TRBV18|-|few|TRBJ1-2
TGTGCCAGCTCACCACAGGGGGAGTCCTCCTATGGCTACACCTTC
CASSPQGESSYGYTF
>TRBV28|-|-|TRBJ2-5
TGTGCCAGCACCACTTCGCGACGGGGGGCTGGAGAGACCCAGTACTTC
CASTTSRRGAGETQYF